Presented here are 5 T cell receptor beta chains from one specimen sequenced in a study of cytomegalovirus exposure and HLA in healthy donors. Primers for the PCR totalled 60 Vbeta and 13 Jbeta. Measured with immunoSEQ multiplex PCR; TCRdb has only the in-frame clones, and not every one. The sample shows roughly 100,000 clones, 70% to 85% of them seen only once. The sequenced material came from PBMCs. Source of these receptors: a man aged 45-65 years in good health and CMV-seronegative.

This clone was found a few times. CDR3 sequence: CAISKNTGGQNTEAFF. The CDR3 DNA sequence: TGTGCCATCAGTAAGAATACGGGGGGGCAGAACACTGAAGCTTTCTTT. The chain couples TRBV10-3 to TRBJ1-1, with a weak D call TRBD1 (6 bases). This CDR3 is 16 amino acids long. Germline values: CDR1 ENHRY, CDR2 SYGVKD. V lost 5 bases to trimming and J lost 1 base, with 17 bases between them.

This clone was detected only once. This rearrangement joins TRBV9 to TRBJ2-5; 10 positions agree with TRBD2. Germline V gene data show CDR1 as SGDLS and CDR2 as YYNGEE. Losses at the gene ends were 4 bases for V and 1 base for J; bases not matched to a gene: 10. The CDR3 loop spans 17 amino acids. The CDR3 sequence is CASSSGEAGGPQETQYF. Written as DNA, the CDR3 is TGTGCCAGCAGCTCCGGAGAAGCGGGAGGGCCCCAAGAGACCCAGTACTTC.

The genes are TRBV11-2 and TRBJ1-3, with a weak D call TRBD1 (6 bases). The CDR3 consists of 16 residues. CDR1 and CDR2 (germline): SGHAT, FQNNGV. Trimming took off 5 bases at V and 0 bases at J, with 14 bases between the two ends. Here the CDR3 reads CASSLSGGLSGNTIYF. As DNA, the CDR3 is TGTGCCAGCAGCCTAAGCGGGGGCCTCTCTGGAAACACCATATATTTT.

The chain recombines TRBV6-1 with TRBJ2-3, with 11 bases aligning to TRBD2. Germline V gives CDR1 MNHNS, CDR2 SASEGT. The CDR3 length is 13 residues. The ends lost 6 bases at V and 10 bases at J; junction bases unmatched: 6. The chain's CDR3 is CASRLTSGKSQYF. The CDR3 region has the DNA TGTGCCAGCAGACTGACTAGCGGGAAGTCGCAGTATTTT.

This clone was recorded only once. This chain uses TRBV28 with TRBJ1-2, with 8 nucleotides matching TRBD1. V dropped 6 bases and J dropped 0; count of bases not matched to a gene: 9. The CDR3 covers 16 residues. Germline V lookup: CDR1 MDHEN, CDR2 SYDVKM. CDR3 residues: CASSRTGFQANYGYTF. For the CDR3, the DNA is TGTGCCAGCAGCCGGACAGGGTTTCAAGCTAACTATGGCTACACCTTC.